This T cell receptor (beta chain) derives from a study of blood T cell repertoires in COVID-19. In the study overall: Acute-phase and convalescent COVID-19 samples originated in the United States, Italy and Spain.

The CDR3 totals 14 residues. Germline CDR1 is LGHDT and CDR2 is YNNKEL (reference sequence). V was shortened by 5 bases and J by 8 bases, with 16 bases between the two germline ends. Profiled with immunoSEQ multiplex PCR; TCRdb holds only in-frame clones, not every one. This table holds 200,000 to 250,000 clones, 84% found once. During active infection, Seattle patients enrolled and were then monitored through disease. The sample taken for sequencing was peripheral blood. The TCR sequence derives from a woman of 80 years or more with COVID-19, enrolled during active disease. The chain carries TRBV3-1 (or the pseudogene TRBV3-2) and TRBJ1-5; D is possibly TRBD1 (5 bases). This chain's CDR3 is CASSSGGGWEPQHF. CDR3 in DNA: TGTGCCAGCAGCTCCGGCGGGGGGTGGGAGCCCCAGCATTTT.